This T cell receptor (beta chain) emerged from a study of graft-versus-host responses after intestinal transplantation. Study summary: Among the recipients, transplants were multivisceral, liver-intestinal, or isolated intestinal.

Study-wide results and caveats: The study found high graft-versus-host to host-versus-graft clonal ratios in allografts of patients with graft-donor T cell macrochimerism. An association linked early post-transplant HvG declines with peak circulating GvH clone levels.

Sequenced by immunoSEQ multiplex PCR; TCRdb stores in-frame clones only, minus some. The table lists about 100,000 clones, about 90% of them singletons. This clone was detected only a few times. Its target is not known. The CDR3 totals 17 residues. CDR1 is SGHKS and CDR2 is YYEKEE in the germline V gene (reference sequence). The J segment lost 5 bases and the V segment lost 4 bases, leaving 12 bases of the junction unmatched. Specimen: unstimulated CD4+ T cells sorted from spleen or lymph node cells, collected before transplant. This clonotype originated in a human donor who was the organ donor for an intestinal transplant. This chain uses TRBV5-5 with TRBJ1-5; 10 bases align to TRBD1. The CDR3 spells CASSEGTGARGHQPQHF. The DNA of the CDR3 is TGTGCCAGCAGCGAGGGGACAGGGGCGCGAGGCCATCAGCCCCAGCATTTT.